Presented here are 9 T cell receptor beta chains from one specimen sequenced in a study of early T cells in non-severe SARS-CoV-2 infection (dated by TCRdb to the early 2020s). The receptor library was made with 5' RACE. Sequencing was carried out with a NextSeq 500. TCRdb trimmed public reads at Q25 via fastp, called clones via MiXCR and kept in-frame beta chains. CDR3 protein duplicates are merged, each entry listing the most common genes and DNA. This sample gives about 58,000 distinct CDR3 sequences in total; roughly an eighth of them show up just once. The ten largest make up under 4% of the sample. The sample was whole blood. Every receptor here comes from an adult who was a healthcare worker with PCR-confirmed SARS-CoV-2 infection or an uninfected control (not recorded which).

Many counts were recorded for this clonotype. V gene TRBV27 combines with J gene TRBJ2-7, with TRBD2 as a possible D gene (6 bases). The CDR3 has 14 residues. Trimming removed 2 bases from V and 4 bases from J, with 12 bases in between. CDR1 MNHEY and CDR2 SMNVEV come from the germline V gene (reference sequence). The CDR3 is CASSLGTAGYEQYF. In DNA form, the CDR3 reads TGTGCCAGCAGTTTAGGGACCGCGGGGTACGAGCAGTACTTC.

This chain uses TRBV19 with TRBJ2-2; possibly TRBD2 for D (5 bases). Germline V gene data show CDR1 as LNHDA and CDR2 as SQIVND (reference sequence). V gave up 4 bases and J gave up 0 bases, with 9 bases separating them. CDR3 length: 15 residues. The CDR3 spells CASSKGVTNTGELFF. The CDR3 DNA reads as TGTGCCAGTAGTAAGGGAGTTACGAACACCGGGGAGCTGTTTTTT.

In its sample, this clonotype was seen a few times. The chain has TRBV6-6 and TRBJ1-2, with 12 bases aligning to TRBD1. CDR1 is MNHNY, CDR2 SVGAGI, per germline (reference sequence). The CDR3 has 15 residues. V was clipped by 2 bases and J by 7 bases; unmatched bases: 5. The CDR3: CASSYTGTGGFGYTF. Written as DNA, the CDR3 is TGTGCCAGCAGTTACACCGGGACAGGGGGCTTTGGCTACACCTTC.

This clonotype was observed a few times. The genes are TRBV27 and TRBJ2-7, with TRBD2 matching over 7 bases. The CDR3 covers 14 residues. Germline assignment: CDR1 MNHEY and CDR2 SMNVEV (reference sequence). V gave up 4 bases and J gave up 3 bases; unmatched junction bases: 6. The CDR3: CASSSLAAHYEQYF. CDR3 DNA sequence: TGTGCCAGCAGTTCCCTAGCGGCGCACTACGAGCAGTACTTC.

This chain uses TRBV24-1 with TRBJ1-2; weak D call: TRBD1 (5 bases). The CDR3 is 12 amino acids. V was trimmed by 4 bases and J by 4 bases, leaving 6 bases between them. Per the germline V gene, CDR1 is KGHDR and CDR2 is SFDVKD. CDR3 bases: TGTGCCACCAGTGACGGGGGCTATGGCTACACCTTC. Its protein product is CATSDGGYGYTF.

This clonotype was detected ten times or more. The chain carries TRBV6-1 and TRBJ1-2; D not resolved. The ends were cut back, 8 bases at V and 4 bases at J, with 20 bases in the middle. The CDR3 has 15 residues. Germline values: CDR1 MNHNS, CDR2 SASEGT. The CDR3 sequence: CASRPPGREVYGYTF. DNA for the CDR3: TGTGCCAGCCGACCCCCTGGGCGTGAGGTCTATGGCTACACCTTC.

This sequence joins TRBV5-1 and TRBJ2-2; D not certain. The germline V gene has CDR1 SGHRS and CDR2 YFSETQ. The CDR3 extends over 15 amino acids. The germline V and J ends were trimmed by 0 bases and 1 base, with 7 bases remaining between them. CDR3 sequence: CASSLAPGNTGELFF. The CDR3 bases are TGCGCCAGCAGCTTGGCCCCAGGGAACACCGGGGAGCTGTTTTTT.

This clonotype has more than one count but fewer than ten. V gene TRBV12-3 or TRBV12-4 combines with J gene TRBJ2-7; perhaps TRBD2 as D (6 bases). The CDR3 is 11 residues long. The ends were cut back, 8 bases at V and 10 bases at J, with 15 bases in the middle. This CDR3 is CASASAVEQYF. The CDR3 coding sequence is TGTGCCAGCGCTAGCGCTGTGGAACAGTACTTC.

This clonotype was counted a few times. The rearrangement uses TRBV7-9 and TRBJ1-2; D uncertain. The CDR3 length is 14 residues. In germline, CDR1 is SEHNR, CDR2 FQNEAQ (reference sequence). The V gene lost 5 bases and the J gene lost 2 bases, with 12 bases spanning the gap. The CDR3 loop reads CASSLRAANYGYTF. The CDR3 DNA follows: TGTGCCAGCAGCCTTCGGGCCGCAAACTATGGCTACACCTTC. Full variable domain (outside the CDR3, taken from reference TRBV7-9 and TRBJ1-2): DTGVSQNPRHKITKRGQNVTFRCDPISEHNRLYWYRQTLGQGPEFLTYFQNEAQLEKSRLLSDRFSAERPKGSFSTLEIQRTEQGDSAMYLCASSLRAANYGYTFGSGTRLTVV.